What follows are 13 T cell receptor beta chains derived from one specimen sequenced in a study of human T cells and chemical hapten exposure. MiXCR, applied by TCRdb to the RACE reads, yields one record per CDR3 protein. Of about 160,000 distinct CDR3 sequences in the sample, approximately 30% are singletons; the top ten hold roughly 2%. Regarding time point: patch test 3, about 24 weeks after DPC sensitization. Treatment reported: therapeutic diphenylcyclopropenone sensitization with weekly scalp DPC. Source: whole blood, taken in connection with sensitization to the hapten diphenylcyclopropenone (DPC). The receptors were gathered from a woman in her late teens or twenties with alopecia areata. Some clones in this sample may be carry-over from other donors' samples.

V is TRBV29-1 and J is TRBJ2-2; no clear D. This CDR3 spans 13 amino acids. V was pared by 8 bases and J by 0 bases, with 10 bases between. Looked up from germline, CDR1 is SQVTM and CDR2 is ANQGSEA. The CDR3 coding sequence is TGCAGCCCGCGGCTAGCGAACACCGGGGAGCTGTTTTTT. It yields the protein CSPRLANTGELFF.

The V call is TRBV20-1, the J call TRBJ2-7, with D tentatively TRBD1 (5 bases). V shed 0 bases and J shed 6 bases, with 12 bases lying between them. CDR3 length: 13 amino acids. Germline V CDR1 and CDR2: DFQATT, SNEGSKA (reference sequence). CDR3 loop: CSARDQQAVEQYF. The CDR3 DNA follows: TGCAGTGCTAGAGATCAACAGGCAGTCGAGCAGTACTTC.

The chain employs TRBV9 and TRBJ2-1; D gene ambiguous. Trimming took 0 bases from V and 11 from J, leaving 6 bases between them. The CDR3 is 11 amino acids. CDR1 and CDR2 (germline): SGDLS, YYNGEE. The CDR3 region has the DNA TGTGCCAGCAGCGTAGCTGGGAAGCAGTTCTTC. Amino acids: CASSVAGKQFF.

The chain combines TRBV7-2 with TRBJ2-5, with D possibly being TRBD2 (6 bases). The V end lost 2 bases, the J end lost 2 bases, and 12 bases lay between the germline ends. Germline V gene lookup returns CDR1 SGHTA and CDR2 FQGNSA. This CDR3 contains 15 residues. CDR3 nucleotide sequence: TGTGCCAGCAGCTTAATGGCGGGATTGCAAGAGACCCAGTACTTC. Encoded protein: CASSLMAGLQETQYF.

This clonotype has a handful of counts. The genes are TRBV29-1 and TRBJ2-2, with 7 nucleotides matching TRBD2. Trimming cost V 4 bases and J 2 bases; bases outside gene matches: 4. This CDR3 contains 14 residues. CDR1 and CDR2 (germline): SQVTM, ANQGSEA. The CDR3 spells CSVGLAVNTGELFF. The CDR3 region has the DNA TGCAGCGTTGGGCTAGCGGTTAACACCGGGGAGCTGTTTTTT.

The CDR3 loop is CASRAGTSTSYEQYF. CDR3 coding DNA: TGTGCCAGCAGGGCCGGGACTAGCACCTCCTACGAGCAGTACTTC. This rearrangement joins TRBV5-4 to TRBJ2-7, with 9 bases that match TRBD2. V lost 5 bases to trimming and J lost 0 bases; unmatched junction nucleotides: 6. Germline CDR1 is SGHNT and CDR2 is YYREEE (reference sequence). The CDR3 is 15 residues long.

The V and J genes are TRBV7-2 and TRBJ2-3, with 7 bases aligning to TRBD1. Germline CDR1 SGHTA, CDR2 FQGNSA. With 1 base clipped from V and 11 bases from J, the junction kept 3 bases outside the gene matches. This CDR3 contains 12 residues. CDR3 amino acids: CASSLEAGGQYF. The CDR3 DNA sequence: TGTGCCAGCAGCTTAGAGGCAGGGGGGCAGTATTTT.

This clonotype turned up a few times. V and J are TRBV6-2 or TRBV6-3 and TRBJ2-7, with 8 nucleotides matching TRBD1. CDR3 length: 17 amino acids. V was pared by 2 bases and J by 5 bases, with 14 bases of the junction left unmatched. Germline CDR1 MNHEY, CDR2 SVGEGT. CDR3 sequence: CASSYRRGQGFPDEQYF. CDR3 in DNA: TGTGCCAGCAGTTACCGGCGCGGACAGGGCTTTCCGGACGAGCAGTACTTC.

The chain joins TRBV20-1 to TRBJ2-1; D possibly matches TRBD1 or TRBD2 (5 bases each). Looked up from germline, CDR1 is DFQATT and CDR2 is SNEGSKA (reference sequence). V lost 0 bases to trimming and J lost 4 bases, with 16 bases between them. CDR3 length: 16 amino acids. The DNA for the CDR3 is TGCAGTGCTAGAGACCTCATGGGGGAGAGATACAATGAGCAGTTCTTC. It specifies CSARDLMGERYNEQFF.

The CDR3 spells CSVEGRFQETQYF. For the CDR3, the DNA is TGCAGCGTTGAAGGCAGGTTCCAAGAGACCCAGTACTTC. The rearrangement links TRBV29-1 to TRBJ2-5; D not certain. Germline V lookup: CDR1 SQVTM, CDR2 ANQGSEA. This CDR3 has 13 amino acids. Trimming removed 1 base at V and 1 base at J, with 7 bases between. Together with reference TRBV29-1 and TRBJ2-5, the CDR3 gives the full variable domain: SAVISQKPSRDICQRGTSLTIQCQVDSQVTMMFWYRQQPGQSLTLIATANQGSEATYESGFVIDKFPISRPNLTFSTLTVSNMSPEDSSIYLCSVEGRFQETQYFGPGTRLLVL.

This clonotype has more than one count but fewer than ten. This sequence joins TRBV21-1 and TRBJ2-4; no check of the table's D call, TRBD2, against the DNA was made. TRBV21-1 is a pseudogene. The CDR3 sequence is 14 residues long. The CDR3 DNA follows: TGTGCCAGCAGCAAAACTAGGGTAAAGAACATTCAGTACTTC. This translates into CASSKTRVKNIQYF.

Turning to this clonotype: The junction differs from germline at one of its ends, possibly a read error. The CDR3 sequence is CAGSQPDAYNEQFF. In DNA, the CDR3 is TGTGCCGGCAGCCAACCAGACGCTTACAATGAGCAGTTCTTC. The J gene is TRBJ2-1, the V gene TRBV4-2, with D uncertain. Germline V gene data show CDR1 as LGHNA and CDR2 as YNFKEQ. The CDR3 sequence is 14 residues long.

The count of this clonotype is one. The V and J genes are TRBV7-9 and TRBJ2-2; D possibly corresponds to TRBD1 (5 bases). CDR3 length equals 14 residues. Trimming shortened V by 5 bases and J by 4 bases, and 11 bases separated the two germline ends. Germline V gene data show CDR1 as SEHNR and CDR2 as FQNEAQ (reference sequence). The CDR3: CASSKRQSTGELFF. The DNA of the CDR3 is TGTGCCAGCAGCAAACGACAGAGCACCGGGGAGCTGTTTTTT.